What follows describes a single TCR beta chain. Profiling relied on immunoSEQ multiplex PCR, and the TCRdb table lists in-frame clones only, not all of them. The table shows 60,000 to 75,000 clones, with 83% occurring only once. This sample is drawn from a study of control samples from healthy donors and cancer patients. The CDR3 spans 15 residues. Germline CDR1 is LGHNA and CDR2 is YSLEER. V lost 0 bases to trimming and J lost 1 base, with 7 bases between them. This receptor was obtained from a man in his sixties in good health. The rearrangement uses TRBV4-3 and TRBJ1-3; D is unclear. Sample: blood. CDR3 nucleotides: TGCGCCAGCAGCCAAGATCTCCAATCTGGAAACACCATATATTTT. Its protein product is CASSQDLQSGNTIYF.